This T cell receptor (beta chain) was documented in a study of T cells in Graves' hyperthyroidism and ophthalmopathy. Researchers defined stable Graves' hyperthyroidism as no ophthalmopathy progression within 18 months. TCR beta CDR3 regions were amplified from RNA transcripts. When the TCR CDR3 underwent first-round RT-PCR, the HTBI primer set was used. TCRdb itself ran the multiplex PCR reads through MiXCR, one entry per CDR3 protein. The table has about 580,000 distinct CDR3 sequences, around 45% seen once. The CDR3 has 12 residues. The germline gives CDR1 MGHDK, CDR2 SYGVNS. Source material: peripheral blood or thyroid tissue (not recorded which). The chain combines TRBV25-1 with TRBJ1-2; 7 positions match TRBD1. This clonotype was obtained from a woman aged 18-35 years with Graves' hyperthyroidism. This CDR3 is CAPYEGAAGYTF. The DNA of the CDR3 is TGTGCTCCCTATGAGGGGGCAGCTGGCTACACCTTC.